A single TCR beta chain is shown here with its context. Libraries were prepared by immunoSEQ multiplex PCR; TCRdb keeps only in-frame clonotypes and omits some of them. The sample lists about 140,000 clones, about 90% occurring once. The data belong to a study of control samples from healthy donors and cancer patients. This CDR3 contains 16 residues. The junction had 8 bases not matched to a gene; V was cut back by 4 bases and J by 2 bases. Germline V gene lookup returns CDR1 SGDLS and CDR2 YYNGEE. The rearrangement uses TRBV9 and TRBJ2-7; 11 nucleotides match TRBD1. What was sequenced was blood. This TCR derives from a man aged 25 to 40 in good health. CDR3: CASSPGQGAIAYEQYF. The DNA for the CDR3 is TGTGCCAGCAGCCCCGGACAGGGGGCTATCGCCTACGAGCAGTACTTC.